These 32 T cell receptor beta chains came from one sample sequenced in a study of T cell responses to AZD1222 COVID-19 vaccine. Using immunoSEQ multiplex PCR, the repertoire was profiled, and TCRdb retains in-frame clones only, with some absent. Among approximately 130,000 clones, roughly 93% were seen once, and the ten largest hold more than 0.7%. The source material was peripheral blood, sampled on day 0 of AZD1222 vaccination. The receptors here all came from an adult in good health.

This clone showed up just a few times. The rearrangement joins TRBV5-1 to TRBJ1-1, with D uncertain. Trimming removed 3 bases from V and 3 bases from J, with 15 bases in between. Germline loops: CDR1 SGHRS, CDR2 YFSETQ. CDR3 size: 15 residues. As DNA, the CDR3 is TGCGCCAGCAGCTCCACATCAATGACGGACACTGAAGCTTTCTTT. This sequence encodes CASSSTSMTDTEAFF.

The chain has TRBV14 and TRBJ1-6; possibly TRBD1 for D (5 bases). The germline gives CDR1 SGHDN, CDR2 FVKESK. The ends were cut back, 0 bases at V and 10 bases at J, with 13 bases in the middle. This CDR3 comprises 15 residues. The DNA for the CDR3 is TGTGCCAGCAGCCAAGATCGGGGGTACCGATCACCCCTCCACTTT. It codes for CASSQDRGYRSPLHF.

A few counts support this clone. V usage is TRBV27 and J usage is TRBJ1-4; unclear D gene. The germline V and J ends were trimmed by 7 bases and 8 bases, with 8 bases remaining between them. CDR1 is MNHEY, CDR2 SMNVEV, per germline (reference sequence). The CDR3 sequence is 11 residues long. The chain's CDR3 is CASKFGEKLFF. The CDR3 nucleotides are TGTGCCAGCAAGTTCGGGGAAAAACTGTTTTTT.

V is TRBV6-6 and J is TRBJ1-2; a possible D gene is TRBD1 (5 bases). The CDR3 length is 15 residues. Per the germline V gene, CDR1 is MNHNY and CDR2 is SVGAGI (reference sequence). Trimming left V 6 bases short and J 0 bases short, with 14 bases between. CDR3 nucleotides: TGTGCCAGCAGCCAACCTCGAGGGGCTAACTATGGCTACACCTTC. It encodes CASSQPRGANYGYTF.

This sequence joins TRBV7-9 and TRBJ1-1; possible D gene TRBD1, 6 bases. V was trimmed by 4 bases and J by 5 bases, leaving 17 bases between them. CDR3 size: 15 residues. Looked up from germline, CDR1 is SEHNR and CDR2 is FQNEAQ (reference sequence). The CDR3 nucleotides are TGTGCCAGCAGCTCCACGGGGGGCACCGGGACTGAAGCTTTCTTT. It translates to CASSSTGGTGTEAFF.

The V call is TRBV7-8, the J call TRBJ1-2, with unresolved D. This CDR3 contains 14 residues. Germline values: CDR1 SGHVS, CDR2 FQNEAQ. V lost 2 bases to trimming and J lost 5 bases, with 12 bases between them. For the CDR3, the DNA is TGTGCCAGCAGCTTACGATTAGAGACGTATGGCTACACCTTC. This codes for CASSLRLETYGYTF.

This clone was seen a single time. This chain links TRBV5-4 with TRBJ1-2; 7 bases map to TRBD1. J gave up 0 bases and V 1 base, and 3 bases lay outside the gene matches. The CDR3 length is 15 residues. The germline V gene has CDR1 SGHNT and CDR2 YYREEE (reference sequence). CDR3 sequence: CASSLLGQTNYGYTF. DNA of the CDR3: TGTGCCAGCAGCTTGCTGGGACAGACTAACTATGGCTACACCTTC.

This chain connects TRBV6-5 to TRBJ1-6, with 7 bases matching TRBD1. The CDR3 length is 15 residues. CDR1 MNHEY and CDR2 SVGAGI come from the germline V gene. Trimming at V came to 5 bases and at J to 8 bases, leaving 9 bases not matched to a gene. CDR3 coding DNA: TGTGCCAGCAGTCCAATCGACAGGGAATATTCACCCCTCCACTTT. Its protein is CASSPIDREYSPLHF.

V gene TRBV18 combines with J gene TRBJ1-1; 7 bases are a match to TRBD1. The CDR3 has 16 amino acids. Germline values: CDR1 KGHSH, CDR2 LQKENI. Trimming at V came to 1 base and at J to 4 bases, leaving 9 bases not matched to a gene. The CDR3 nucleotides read TGTGCCAGCTCACCACTCCTCGACAGGGTAGGCACTGAAGCTTTCTTT. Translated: CASSPLLDRVGTEAFF.

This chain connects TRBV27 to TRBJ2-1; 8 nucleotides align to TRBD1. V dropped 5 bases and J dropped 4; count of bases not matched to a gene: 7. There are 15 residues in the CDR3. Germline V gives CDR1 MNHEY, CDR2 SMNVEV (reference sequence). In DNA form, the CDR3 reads TGTGCCAGCAGTCAAGGGACAGGAGCGTACAATGAGCAGTTCTTC. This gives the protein CASSQGTGAYNEQFF.

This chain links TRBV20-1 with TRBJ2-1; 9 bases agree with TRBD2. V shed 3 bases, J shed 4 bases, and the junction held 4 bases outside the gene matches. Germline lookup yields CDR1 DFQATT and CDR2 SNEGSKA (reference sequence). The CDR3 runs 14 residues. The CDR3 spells CSASVAGVYNEQFF. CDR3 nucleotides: TGCAGTGCTAGTGTAGCGGGGGTATACAATGAGCAGTTCTTC.

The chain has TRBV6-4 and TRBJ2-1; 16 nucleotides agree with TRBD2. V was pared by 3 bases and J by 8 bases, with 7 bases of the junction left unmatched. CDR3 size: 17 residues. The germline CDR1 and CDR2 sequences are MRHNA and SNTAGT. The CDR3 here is CASSDGTSGGARDEQFF. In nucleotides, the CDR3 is TGTGCCAGCAGTGATGGGACTAGCGGGGGGGCCAGGGATGAGCAGTTCTTC.

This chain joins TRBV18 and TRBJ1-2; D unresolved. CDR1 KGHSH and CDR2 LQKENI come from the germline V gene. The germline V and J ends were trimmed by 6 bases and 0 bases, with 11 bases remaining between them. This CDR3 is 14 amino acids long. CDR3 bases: TGTGCCAGCTCTGACTACAACGCTAACTATGGCTACACCTTC. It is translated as CASSDYNANYGYTF.

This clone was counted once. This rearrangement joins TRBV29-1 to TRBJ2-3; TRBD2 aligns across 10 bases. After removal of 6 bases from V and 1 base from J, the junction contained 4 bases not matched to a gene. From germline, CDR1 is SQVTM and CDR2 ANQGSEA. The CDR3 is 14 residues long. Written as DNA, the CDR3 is TGCAGCGTGCACGGGACTAGCGGCACAGATACGCAGTATTTT. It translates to CSVHGTSGTDTQYF.

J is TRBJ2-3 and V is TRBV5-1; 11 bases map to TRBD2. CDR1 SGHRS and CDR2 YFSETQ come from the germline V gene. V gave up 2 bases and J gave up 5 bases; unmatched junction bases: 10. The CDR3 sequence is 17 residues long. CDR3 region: CASSLIRLAGGKDTQYF. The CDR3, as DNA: TGCGCCAGCAGCTTAATCCGGCTAGCGGGGGGTAAAGATACGCAGTATTTT.

The CDR3 reads CASTQVGYTYNEQFF. In nucleotides, the CDR3 is TGTGCCAGCACTCAAGTAGGGTACACCTACAATGAGCAGTTCTTC. This rearrangement joins TRBV6-5 to TRBJ2-1; D gene uncertain. CDR3 size: 15 residues. V lost 7 bases to trimming and J lost 2 bases, with 15 bases between them. Per germline, CDR1 MNHEY and CDR2 SVGAGI.

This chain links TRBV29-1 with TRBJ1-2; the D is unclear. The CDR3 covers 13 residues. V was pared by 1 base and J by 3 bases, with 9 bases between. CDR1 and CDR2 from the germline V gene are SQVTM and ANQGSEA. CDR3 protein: CSVEGPSDYGYTF. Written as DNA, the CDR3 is TGCAGCGTTGAAGGTCCCAGTGACTATGGCTACACCTTC.

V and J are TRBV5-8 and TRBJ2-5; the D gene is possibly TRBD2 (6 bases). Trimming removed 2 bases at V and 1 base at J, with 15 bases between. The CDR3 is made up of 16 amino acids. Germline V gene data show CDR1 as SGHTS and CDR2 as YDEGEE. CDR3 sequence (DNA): TGTGCCAGCAGCTTCCTTACCAGCGGGCTCCAAGAGACCCAGTACTTC. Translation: CASSFLTSGLQETQYF.

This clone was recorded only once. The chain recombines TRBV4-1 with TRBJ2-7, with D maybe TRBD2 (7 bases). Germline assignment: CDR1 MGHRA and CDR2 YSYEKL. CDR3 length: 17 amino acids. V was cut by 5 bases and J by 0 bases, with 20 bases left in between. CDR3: CASSIAGGRYNSYEQYF. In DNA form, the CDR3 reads TGCGCCAGCAGCATAGCCGGGGGGCGTTATAACTCCTACGAGCAGTACTTC.

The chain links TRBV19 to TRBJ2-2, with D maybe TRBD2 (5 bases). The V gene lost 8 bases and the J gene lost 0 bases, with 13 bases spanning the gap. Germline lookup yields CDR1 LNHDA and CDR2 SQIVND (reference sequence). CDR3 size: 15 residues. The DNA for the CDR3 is TGTGCCAGTCGCCGGACGGGGACGAACACCGGGGAGCTGTTTTTT. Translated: CASRRTGTNTGELFF.

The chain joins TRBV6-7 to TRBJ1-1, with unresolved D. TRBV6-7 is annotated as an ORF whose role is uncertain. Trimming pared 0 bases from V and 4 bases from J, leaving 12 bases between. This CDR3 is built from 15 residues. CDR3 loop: CASSYSRAGSTEAFF. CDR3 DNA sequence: TGTGCCAGCAGTTACTCGAGAGCAGGTAGCACTGAAGCTTTCTTT.

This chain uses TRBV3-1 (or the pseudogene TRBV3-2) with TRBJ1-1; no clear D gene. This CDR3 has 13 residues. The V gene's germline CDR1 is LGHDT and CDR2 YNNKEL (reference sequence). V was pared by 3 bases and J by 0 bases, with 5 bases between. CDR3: CASSHILNTEAFF. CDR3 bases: TGTGCCAGCAGCCACATACTGAACACTGAAGCTTTCTTT.

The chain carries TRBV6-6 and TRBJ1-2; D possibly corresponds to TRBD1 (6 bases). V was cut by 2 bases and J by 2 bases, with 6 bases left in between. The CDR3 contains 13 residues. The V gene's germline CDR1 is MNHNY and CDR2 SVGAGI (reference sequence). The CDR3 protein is CASSYQGNYGYTF. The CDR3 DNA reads TGTGCCAGCAGTTACCAGGGGAACTATGGCTACACCTTC.

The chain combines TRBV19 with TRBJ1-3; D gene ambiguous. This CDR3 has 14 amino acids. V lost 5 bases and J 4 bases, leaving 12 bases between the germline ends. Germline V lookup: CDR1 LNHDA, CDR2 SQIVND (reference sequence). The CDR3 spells CASSDTSAGNTIYF. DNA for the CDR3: TGTGCCAGTAGTGACACCTCGGCGGGAAACACCATATATTTT.

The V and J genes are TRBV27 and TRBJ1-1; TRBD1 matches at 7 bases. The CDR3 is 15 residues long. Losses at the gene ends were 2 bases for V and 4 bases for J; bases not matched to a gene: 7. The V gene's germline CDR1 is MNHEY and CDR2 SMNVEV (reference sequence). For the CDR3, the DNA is TGTGCCAGCAGTTTAACCAACAGGGGAGGCACTGAAGCTTTCTTT. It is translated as CASSLTNRGGTEAFF.

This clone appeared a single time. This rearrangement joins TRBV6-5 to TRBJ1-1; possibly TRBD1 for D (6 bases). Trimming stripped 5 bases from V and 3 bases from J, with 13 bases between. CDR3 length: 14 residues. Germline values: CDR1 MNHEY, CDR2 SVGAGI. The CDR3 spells CASSQTGRYTEAFF. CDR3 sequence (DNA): TGTGCCAGCAGTCAAACAGGGAGGTACACTGAAGCTTTCTTT.

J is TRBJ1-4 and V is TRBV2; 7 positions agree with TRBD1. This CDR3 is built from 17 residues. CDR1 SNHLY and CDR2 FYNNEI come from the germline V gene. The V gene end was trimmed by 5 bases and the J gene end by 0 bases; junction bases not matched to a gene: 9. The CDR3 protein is CASSRGGARTTNEKLFF. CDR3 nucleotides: TGTGCCAGCAGTCGAGGGGGCGCAAGGACAACTAATGAAAAACTGTTTTTT.

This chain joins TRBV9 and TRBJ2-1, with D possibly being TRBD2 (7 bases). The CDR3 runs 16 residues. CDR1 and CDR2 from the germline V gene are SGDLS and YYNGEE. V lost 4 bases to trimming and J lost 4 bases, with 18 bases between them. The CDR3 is CASSPRGGDWYNEQFF. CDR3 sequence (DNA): TGTGCCAGCAGCCCTCGCGGGGGCGACTGGTACAATGAGCAGTTCTTC.

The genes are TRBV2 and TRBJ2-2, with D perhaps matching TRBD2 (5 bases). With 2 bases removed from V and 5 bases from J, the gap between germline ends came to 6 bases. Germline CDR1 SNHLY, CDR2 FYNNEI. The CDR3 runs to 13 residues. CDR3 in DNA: TGTGCCAGCAGTGAACGGGGTACCGGGGAGCTGTTTTTT. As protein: CASSERGTGELFF.

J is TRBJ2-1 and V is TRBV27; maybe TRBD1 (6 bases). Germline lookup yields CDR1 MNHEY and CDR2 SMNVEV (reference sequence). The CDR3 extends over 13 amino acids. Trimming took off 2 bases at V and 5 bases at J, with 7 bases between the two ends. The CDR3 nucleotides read TGTGCCAGCAGTTTAAGACAGGACAATGAGCAGTTCTTC. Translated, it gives CASSLRQDNEQFF.

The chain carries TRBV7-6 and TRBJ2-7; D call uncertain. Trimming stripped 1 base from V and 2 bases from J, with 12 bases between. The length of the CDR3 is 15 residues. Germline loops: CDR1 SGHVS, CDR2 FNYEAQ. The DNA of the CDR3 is TGTGCCAGCAGCTTAGAGGCCGGAGTCACCTACGAGCAGTACTTC. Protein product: CASSLEAGVTYEQYF.

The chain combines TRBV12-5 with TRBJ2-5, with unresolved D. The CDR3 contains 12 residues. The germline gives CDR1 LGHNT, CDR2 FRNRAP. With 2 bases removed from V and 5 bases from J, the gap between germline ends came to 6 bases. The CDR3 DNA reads TGTGCTAGTGGTTTGTTTGCGGAGACCCAGTACTTC. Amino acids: CASGLFAETQYF.